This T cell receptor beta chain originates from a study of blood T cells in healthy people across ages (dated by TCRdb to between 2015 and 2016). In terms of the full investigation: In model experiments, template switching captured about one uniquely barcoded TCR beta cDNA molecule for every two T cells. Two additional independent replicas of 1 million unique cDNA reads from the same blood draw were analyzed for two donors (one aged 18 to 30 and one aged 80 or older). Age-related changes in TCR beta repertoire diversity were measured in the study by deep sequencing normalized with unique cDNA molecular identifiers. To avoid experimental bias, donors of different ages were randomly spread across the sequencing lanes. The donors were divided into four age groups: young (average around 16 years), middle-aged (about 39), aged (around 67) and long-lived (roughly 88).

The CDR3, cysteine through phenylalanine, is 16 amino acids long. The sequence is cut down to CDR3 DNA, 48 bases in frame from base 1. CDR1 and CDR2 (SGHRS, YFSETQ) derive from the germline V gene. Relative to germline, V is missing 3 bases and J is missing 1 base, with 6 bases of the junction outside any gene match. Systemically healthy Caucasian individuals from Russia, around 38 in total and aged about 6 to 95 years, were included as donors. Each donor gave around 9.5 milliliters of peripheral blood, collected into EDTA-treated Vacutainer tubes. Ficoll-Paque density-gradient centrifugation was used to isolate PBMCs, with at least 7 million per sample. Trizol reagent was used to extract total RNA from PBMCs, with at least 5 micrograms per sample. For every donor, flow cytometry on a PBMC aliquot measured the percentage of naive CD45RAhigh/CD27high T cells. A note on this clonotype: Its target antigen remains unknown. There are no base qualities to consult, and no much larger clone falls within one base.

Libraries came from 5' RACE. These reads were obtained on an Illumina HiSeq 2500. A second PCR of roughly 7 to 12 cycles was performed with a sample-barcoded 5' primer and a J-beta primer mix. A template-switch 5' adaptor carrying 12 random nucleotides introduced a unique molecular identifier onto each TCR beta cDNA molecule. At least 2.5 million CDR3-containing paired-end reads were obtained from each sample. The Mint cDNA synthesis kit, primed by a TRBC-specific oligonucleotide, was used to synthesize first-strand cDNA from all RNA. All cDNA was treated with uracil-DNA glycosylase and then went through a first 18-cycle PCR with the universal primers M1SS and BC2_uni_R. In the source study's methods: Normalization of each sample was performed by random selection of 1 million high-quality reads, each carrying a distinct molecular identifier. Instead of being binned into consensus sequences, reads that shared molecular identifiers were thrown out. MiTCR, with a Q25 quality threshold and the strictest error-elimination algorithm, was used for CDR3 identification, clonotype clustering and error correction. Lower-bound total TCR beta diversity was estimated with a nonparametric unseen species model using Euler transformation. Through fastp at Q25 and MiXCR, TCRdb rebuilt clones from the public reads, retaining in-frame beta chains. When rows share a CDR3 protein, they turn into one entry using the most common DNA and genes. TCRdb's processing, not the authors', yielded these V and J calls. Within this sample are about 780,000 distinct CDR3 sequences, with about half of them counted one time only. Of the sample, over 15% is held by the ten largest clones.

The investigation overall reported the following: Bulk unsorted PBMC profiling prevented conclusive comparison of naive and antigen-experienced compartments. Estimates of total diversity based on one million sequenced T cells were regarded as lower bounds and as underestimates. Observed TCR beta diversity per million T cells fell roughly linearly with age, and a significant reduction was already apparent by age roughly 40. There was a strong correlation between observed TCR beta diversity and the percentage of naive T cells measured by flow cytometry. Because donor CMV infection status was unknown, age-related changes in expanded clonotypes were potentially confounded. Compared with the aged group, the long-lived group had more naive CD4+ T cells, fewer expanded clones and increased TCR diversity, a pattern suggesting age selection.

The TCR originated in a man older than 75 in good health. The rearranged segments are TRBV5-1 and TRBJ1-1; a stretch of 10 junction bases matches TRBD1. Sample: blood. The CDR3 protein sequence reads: CASSSGDRGSNTEAFF. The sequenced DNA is TGCGCCAGCAGCTCGGGGGACAGGGGATCGAACACTGAAGCTTTCTTT.